The 9 T cell receptor beta chains below all came from one sample that was sequenced in a study of blood T cell repertoires in COVID-19. The repertoire was sequenced with immunoSEQ multiplex PCR; TCRdb's copy has only in-frame clones and lacks some. The sample has 250,000 to 300,000 clones; 80% to 90% are singletons. The sequencing sample was made of peripheral blood. These receptors came from a man aged 80 or over with acute or convalescent COVID-19.

The chain uses TRBV11-2 and TRBJ2-1; 9 positions match TRBD2. Germline CDR1 reads SGHAT; CDR2 reads FQNNGV. The CDR3 has 14 amino acids. Unmatched junction bases numbered 8, after V lost 2 bases and J lost 12 bases. This chain's CDR3 is CASSLQGSGGRQFF. Written as DNA, the CDR3 is TGTGCCAGCAGCTTACAAGGGAGCGGGGGGAGGCAGTTCTTC. Drawing the rest from reference TRBV11-2 and TRBJ2-1, the complete variable domain is EAGVAQSPRYKIIEKRQSVAFWCNPISGHATLYWYQQILGQGPKLLIQFQNNGVVDDSQLPKDRFSAERLKGVDSTLKIQPAKLEDSAVYLCASSLQGSGGRQFFGPGTRLTVL.

The chain carries TRBV3-1 (or the pseudogene TRBV3-2) and TRBJ1-3; D is unclear. CDR3 length: 16 residues. The V and J ends lost 3 bases and 0 bases respectively, with 12 bases between them. Per germline, CDR1 LGHDT and CDR2 YNNKEL (reference sequence). The CDR3 DNA sequence: TGTGCCAGCAGCCAGAGTTTAGGGAGCTCTGGAAACACCATATATTTT. Translated, it gives CASSQSLGSSGNTIYF.

The chain couples TRBV5-6 to TRBJ2-1; D is undetermined. This CDR3 comprises 12 residues. Germline V gives CDR1 SGHDT, CDR2 YYEEEE. V lost 0 bases, J lost 9 bases, and 7 bases lay in between. The CDR3 region is CASSLGSTEQFF. The CDR3 DNA reads as TGTGCCAGCAGCTTGGGGAGTACTGAGCAGTTCTTC.

This rearrangement joins TRBV20-1 to TRBJ1-5, with D possibly being TRBD1 (6 bases). Per germline, CDR1 DFQATT and CDR2 SNEGSKA (reference sequence). This CDR3 comprises 13 residues. Trimming stripped 3 bases from V and 5 bases from J, with 11 bases between. This CDR3 reads CSASRGADQPQHF. CDR3 in DNA: TGCAGTGCTAGTCGGGGGGCGGATCAGCCCCAGCATTTT.

The chain combines TRBV7-3 with TRBJ2-1; 15 nucleotides line up with TRBD2. The CDR3 extends over 17 amino acids. Germline CDR1 reads SGHTA; CDR2 reads FQGTGA. Trimming took 3 bases from V and 9 from J; bases not matched to a gene: 9. This CDR3 reads CASSFSVGTSGRSEQFF. The CDR3 coding sequence is TGTGCCAGCAGCTTCTCCGTCGGGACTAGCGGGAGGAGTGAGCAGTTCTTC.

The chain couples TRBV5-1 to TRBJ2-5, with D perhaps matching TRBD1 (5 bases). Germline CDR1 and CDR2: SGHRS and YFSETQ. V was pared by 0 bases and J by 2 bases, with 14 bases between. This CDR3 is built from 16 residues. The DNA for the CDR3 is TGCGCCAGCAGCTTGGCTCCAGGGAACGTTCAAGAGACCCAGTACTTC. Encoded protein: CASSLAPGNVQETQYF.

The table lists this clone with a count of one. The CDR3 DNA sequence: TGTGCCGTTTCGGGAAGGCGGACGAATACTGAAGCTTTCTTT. Protein product: CAVSGRRTNTEAFF. The V and J genes are TRBV7-9 and TRBJ1-1; no firm D call. CDR1 and CDR2 from the germline V gene are SEHNR and FQNEAQ (reference sequence). The CDR3 has 14 residues. V was cut by 11 bases and J by 5 bases, with 21 bases left in between. The full variable domain, in which reference TRBV7-9 and TRBJ1-1 provide the parts outside the CDR3, is DTGVSQNPRHKITKRGQNVTFRCDPISEHNRLYWYRQTLGQGPEFLTYFQNEAQLEKSRLLSDRFSAERPKGSFSTLEIQRTEQGDSAMYLCAVSGRRTNTEAFFGQGTRLTVV.

The chain has TRBV19 and TRBJ2-1; D not certain. The CDR3 runs 15 residues. CDR1 is LNHDA and CDR2 is SQIVND in the germline V gene (reference sequence). V was cut by 5 bases and J by 0 bases, with 11 bases left in between. The CDR3 sequence: CASSVQVSSYNEQFF. CDR3 sequence (DNA): TGTGCCAGTAGTGTTCAGGTGAGCTCCTACAATGAGCAGTTCTTC.

This chain uses TRBV5-1 with TRBJ2-5; maybe TRBD2 (6 bases). Between the trimmed V and J ends, which lost 0 bases and 2 bases, there was a span of 11 bases. Germline lookup yields CDR1 SGHRS and CDR2 YFSETQ. The CDR3 length is 15 residues. CDR3 nucleotides: TGCGCCAGCAGCTTGGTGGCTAGCGCACAAGAGACCCAGTACTTC. This gives the protein CASSLVASAQETQYF.